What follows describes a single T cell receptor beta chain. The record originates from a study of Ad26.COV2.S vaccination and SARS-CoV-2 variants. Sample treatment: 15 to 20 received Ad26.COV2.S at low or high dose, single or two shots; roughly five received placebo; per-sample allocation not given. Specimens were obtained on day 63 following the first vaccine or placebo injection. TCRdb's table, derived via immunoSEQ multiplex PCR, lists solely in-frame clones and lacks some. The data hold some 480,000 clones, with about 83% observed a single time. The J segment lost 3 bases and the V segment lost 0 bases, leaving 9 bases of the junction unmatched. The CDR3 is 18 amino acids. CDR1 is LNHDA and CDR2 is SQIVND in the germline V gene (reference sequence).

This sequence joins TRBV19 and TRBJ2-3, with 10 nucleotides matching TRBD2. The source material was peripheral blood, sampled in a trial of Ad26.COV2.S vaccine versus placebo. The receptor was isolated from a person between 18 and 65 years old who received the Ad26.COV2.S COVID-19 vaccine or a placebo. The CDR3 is CASSIDSASGSETDTQYF. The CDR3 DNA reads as TGTGCCAGTAGTATAGATTCGGCTAGCGGGAGCGAGACAGATACGCAGTATTTT.